This TCR beta chain was identified during a study of shared clonotypes between healthy human individuals. Study-wide results and limits: Genetic and exposure-history diversity was limited by the small donor number.

CD45RO-negative, CCR7-positively selected cells formed the naive CD8 fraction, excluding terminally differentiated effector memory CD45RA+ cells. All donors qualified as healthy HIV-negative adults and had experienced no recent acute infections or vaccinations. Every donor, a Caucasian adult, lived in Nashville, Tennessee. Trimming stripped 3 bases from V and 4 bases from J, with 9 bases between. Germline V gene sequence: CDR1 MDHEN, CDR2 SYDVKM. This CDR3 spans 13 amino acids. Concerning this clone: Antigen specificity is unknown.

Each replicate PCR on the sorted subsets used roughly 210 ng DNA (around 30,000 T cell genomes). Data came from immunoSEQ multiplex PCR; TCRdb stores just in-frame clones and leaves some out. Of millions of clones listed, 90% to 95% were seen once; the top ten hold under 2%. Sequencing used naive CD8+ T cells from PBMCs. The chain carries TRBV28 and TRBJ1-1; D remains ambiguous. The receptor comes from a man aged 18 to 30 in good health. Some clones in this sample may be carry-over from other donors' samples. In DNA, the CDR3 is TGTGCCAGCAGTTTGAGTTGGAGCACTGAAGCTTTCTTT. This encodes CASSLSWSTEAFF.